Below are 13 T cell receptor beta chains sequenced from a single sample in a study of CD8 T cells in Susac syndrome. An amount of RNA that ranged from 0.5 to 1 ug was reverse transcribed with random hexamers. TCRdb re-called the immunoSEQ multiplex PCR reads with MiXCR, one entry per CDR3 protein. This table has 160,000 or so distinct CDR3 sequences, around 94% appearing once. Material: CD4+ T cells from PBMCs. The receptors originated from a human donor with multiple sclerosis.

The V and J genes are TRBV6-2 or TRBV6-3 and TRBJ1-1, with D unresolved. CDR1 is MNHEY, CDR2 SVGEGT, per germline. The V end was cut by 4 bases, the J end by 4 bases, with 19 bases between. The CDR3 runs to 16 residues. The CDR3 DNA sequence: TGTGCCAGCAGTTCAACCAGCGGGAGGCTGGGCACTGAAGCTTTCTTT. Amino acid sequence: CASSSTSGRLGTEAFF.

The V call is TRBV19, the J call TRBJ2-5; 11 bases match TRBD2. Germline V gives CDR1 LNHDA, CDR2 SQIVND (reference sequence). The CDR3 consists of 14 residues. The trim removed 5 bases at V and 7 bases at J, leaving 6 bases unmatched. Here the CDR3 reads CASSFTSGRTTQYF. CDR3 bases: TGTGCCAGTAGTTTCACTAGCGGGAGAACGACCCAGTACTTC.

The V gene is TRBV3-1, the J gene TRBJ1-4; TRBD1 might be the D (5 bases). V gave up 0 bases and J gave up 10 bases, with 15 bases separating them. From germline, CDR1 is LGHDT and CDR2 YNNKEL (reference sequence). The CDR3 spans 15 residues. Written as DNA, the CDR3 is TGTGCCAGCAGCCAAGATTTTGGCAGGGATGGAAAACTGTTTTTT. This gives the protein CASSQDFGRDGKLFF.

This chain connects TRBV6-6 to TRBJ1-2, with D unresolved. V shed 2 bases and J shed 8 bases, with 21 bases lying between them. The CDR3 sequence is 16 residues long. Germline lookup yields CDR1 MNHNY and CDR2 SVGAGI (reference sequence). The CDR3 here is CASSYTRGKMLWGYTF. The CDR3 DNA reads as TGTGCCAGCAGTTACACCAGAGGGAAAATGCTGTGGGGCTACACCTTC.

The V and J genes are TRBV19 and TRBJ2-1; D tentatively reads TRBD1 or TRBD2 (7 bases each). This CDR3 is built from 17 residues. Germline CDR1 LNHDA, CDR2 SQIVND (reference sequence). Trimming removed 2 bases from V and 2 bases from J, with 16 bases in between. The CDR3 loop is CASSILFQGGTYNEQFF. In DNA, the CDR3 is TGTGCCAGTAGTATACTTTTCCAGGGGGGGACCTACAATGAGCAGTTCTTC.

This sequence joins TRBV20-1 and TRBJ1-4; 8 bases match TRBD1. Germline CDR1 and CDR2: DFQATT and SNEGSKA (reference sequence). After removal of 8 bases from V and 2 bases from J, the junction contained 4 bases not matched to a gene. This CDR3 spans 13 amino acids. CDR3 in DNA: TGCAGTCTCCGGACAGGGACTAATGAAAAACTGTTTTTT. It translates to CSLRTGTNEKLFF.

V usage is TRBV11-2 and J usage is TRBJ2-3; D unclear. In germline, CDR1 is SGHAT, CDR2 FQNNGV. The CDR3 covers 13 residues. With 5 bases removed from V and 6 bases from J, the gap between germline ends came to 12 bases. CDR3 DNA sequence: TGTGCCAGCAGCCATCCCGGTCGGGATACGCAGTATTTT. Amino acids: CASSHPGRDTQYF.

The V and J genes are TRBV7-9 and TRBJ2-3, with 9 bases matching TRBD2. The CDR3 covers 16 residues. V trimming: 1 base; J trimming: 2 bases; junction bases outside the gene matches: 4. CDR1 is SEHNR and CDR2 is FQNEAQ in the germline V gene (reference sequence). The CDR3: CASSLGRLAVTDTQYF. As DNA, the CDR3 is TGTGCCAGCAGCTTAGGTCGACTAGCGGTCACAGATACGCAGTATTTT.

V and J are TRBV29-1 and TRBJ1-5; the match to TRBD1 covers 12 bases. CDR1 and CDR2 from the germline V gene are SQVTM and ANQGSEA. The junction had 7 bases not matched to a gene; V was cut back by 7 bases and J by 9 bases. CDR3 size: 13 residues. CDR3 nucleotides: TGCAGCGGGGACGGGACAGGGGGCCCGCCCCAGCATTTT. Residues: CSGDGTGGPPQHF.

The chain combines TRBV20-1 with TRBJ1-2; D is unresolved. Trimming stripped 6 bases from V and 8 bases from J, with 19 bases between. The CDR3 runs to 13 residues. CDR1 is DFQATT, CDR2 SNEGSKA, per germline (reference sequence). CDR3 nucleotides: TGCAGTGCCTTTTGGCGGGTCGGTGGGGGCTACACCTTC. Translating gives CSAFWRVGGGYTF.

The genes are TRBV20-1 and TRBJ1-1; 8 bases agree with TRBD1. Per the germline V gene, CDR1 is DFQATT and CDR2 is SNEGSKA (reference sequence). The CDR3 length is 12 residues. Germline trimming cut 6 bases from V and 8 bases from J; bases unmatched to any gene: 8. DNA for the CDR3: TGCAGTGCCCTCGGCAGGGGGCTAGAAGCTTTCTTT. Protein sequence: CSALGRGLEAFF.

The V gene is TRBV7-9, the J gene TRBJ2-5, with TRBD2 identical over 7 bases. The V gene end was trimmed by 5 bases and the J gene end by 5 bases; junction bases not matched to a gene: 11. Germline loops: CDR1 SEHNR, CDR2 FQNEAQ (reference sequence). This CDR3 region has 15 residues. CDR3 sequence (DNA): TGTGCCAGCAGCCTTCGGATAAGCGGGATGGAGACCCAGTACTTC. Protein sequence: CASSLRISGMETQYF.

This sequence joins TRBV12-3 or TRBV12-4 and TRBJ1-2, with 8 bases matching TRBD1. The CDR3 spans 13 residues. V shed 5 bases and J 6 bases; nucleotides not matched to a gene: 5. The CDR3 sequence is CASSRQGINGYTF. CDR3 sequence (DNA): TGTGCCAGCAGTCGACAGGGGATCAATGGCTACACCTTC.